This TCR beta chain was documented in a study of blood T cell repertoires in COVID-19. About the research overall: Acute-phase and convalescent COVID-19 samples originated in the United States, Italy and Spain. Sample material is recorded as cDNA or gDNA derived from T cells, B-cell-depleted T cells, or PBMCs.

Sequencing was performed with immunoSEQ multiplex PCR; in TCRdb, only in-frame clones are kept and a portion is missing. The sample shows under 200,000 clones, about 84% of them seen only once. The study assigned cohorts using participant-reported clinical history. Symptom resolution, clearance, or two negative PCRs marked the recovered donors of Cohort 3. Trimming removed 6 bases at V and 1 base at J, with 9 bases between. This CDR3 spans 13 amino acids. CDR1 and CDR2 (germline): MNHEY, SMNVEV (reference sequence). Sequencing was done on a sample of PBMCs or T cells enriched from blood (not recorded which). The sequence came from a man in his fifties who had recovered from COVID-19. This chain uses TRBV27 with TRBJ2-5; D may be TRBD1 (5 bases). In DNA, the CDR3 is TGTGCCAGCAGCCTGACAGCCCAAGAGACCCAGTACTTC. Translation: CASSLTAQETQYF.